The clone carrying this T cell receptor beta chain showed up just a few times. What it binds is not known. This sample was taken from a study of breast tumors, draining lymph nodes, adjacent tissues. Study-wide findings and caveats: That most tumor T cells come from lymph nodes remained unproven. Data fit most tumor T cells coming from lymph node, expanding in tumor. Tumor and nontumor repertoires were significantly more similar in luminal-like than in basal-like breast cancer. Tumor repertoires ranked between lymph nodes and nontumor tissue in diversity, with V and J gene preferences.

Breast cancer patients provided tissue from their axillary draining lymph nodes. TCRdb processed the multiplex PCR reads anew with MiXCR; each CDR3 protein has one entry. The table records about 270,000 distinct CDR3 sequences, 30% of them present only once. Per germline, CDR1 MNHEY and CDR2 SMNVEV (reference sequence). The CDR3 contains 12 residues. Trimming cost V 11 bases and J 1 base, with 12 bases left between them. The sequence derives from a female donor with breast cancer. Some clones in this sample may be carry-over from other donors' samples. V is TRBV27 and J is TRBJ2-7, with D tentatively TRBD1 (5 bases). The source material was axillary lymph node tissue. CDR3 nucleotide sequence: TGTGCCGGGGCCATCGCTTCCTACGAGCAGTACTTC. This sequence encodes CAGAIASYEQYF.